The 24 T cell receptor beta chains below come from one sample, sequenced in a study of cytomegalovirus exposure and HLA in healthy donors. PCR used 60 Vbeta primers and 13 Jbeta primers. Clones were sequenced by immunoSEQ multiplex PCR, and TCRdb holds only the in-frame ones, with some missing. This sample has some 180,000 clones, with about four fifths found just once. The sample consisted of PBMCs. These TCRs come from a male donor in good health and CMV-seronegative.

Here the CDR3 DNA reads TGCGCCAGCAGCCAAGATCTTACAGGCGGCTATGGCTACACCTTC. Residues: CASSQDLTGGYGYTF. The gene calls are TRBV4-1 and TRBJ1-2; weak D call: TRBD1 (5 bases). Germline-derived CDR1 and CDR2 are MGHRA and YSYEKL. V was clipped by 0 bases and J by 4 bases, with 12 bases between them. The CDR3 loop spans 15 amino acids.

The gene calls are TRBV30 and TRBJ2-7; TRBD2 aligns across 7 bases. The junction had 12 bases not matched to a gene; V was cut back by 7 bases and J by 0 bases. The germline V gene has CDR1 GTSNPN and CDR2 SVGIG (reference sequence). This CDR3 has 15 amino acids. CDR3 residues: CALTSTSPSSYEQYF. The DNA for the CDR3 is TGTGCCTTGACTAGCACAAGTCCGAGCTCCTACGAGCAGTACTTC.

The J gene is TRBJ1-4, the V gene TRBV11-2; D ambiguous. Germline V lookup: CDR1 SGHAT, CDR2 FQNNGV. The CDR3 runs 16 residues. Trimming pared 2 bases from V and 0 bases from J, leaving 10 bases between. The DNA of the CDR3 is TGTGCCAGCAGCTTACCTGTCGTCGCAACTAATGAAAAACTGTTTTTT. This gives the protein CASSLPVVATNEKLFF.

V usage is TRBV5-1 and J usage is TRBJ1-1, with D uncertain. CDR1 is SGHRS and CDR2 is YFSETQ in the germline V gene. This CDR3 spans 14 amino acids. The V end was cut by 1 base, the J end by 0 bases, with 7 bases between. This chain's CDR3 is CASSLNTLNTEAFF. The CDR3 DNA reads as TGCGCCAGCAGCTTGAACACCTTGAACACTGAAGCTTTCTTT.

V gene TRBV5-4 combines with J gene TRBJ2-5, with D unclear. TRBJ2-7 matches the DNA end more closely, so the J call is doubtful. The CDR3 length is 11 residues. CDR1 and CDR2 from the germline V gene are SGHNT and YYREEE (reference sequence). CDR3 coding DNA: TGTGCCAGCAGCTTCTCCTACGAGCAGTACTTC. Encoded protein: CASSFSYEQYF.

V and J are TRBV27 and TRBJ1-5; possibly TRBD1 for D (5 bases). The CDR3 has 13 amino acids. V was clipped by 3 bases and J by 7 bases, with 10 bases between them. Germline assignment: CDR1 MNHEY and CDR2 SMNVEV (reference sequence). Here the CDR3 reads CASSFQGSQPQHF. The CDR3, as DNA: TGTGCCAGCAGTTTCCAGGGAAGCCAGCCCCAGCATTTT.

V gene TRBV9 combines with J gene TRBJ2-1, with D tentatively TRBD1 (5 bases). The CDR3 runs to 16 residues. Germline V gene data show CDR1 as SGDLS and CDR2 as YYNGEE. Trimming cost V 2 bases and J 0 bases, with 12 bases left between them. CDR3 sequence (DNA): TGTGCCAGCAGCGTGGAACAGGTGAGCTCCTACAATGAGCAGTTCTTC. Protein product: CASSVEQVSSYNEQFF.

The V gene is TRBV6-1, the J gene TRBJ2-2; the match to TRBD2 covers 9 bases. The CDR3 totals 16 residues. In germline, CDR1 is MNHNS, CDR2 SASEGT. V shed 4 bases, J shed 5 bases, and the junction held 8 bases outside the gene matches. CDR3 residues: CASSVSGGGGTGELFF. The DNA for the CDR3 is TGTGCCAGCAGTGTTAGCGGGGGAGGGGGGACCGGGGAGCTGTTTTTT.

The V call is TRBV30, the J call TRBJ1-5; D unclear. This CDR3 contains 15 residues. Trimming stripped 3 bases from V and 0 bases from J, with 12 bases between. Germline V lookup: CDR1 GTSNPN, CDR2 SVGIG (reference sequence). CDR3 amino acids: CAWSPGLYSNQPQHF. The DNA for the CDR3 is TGTGCCTGGAGCCCGGGATTGTATAGCAATCAGCCCCAGCATTTT. Combining the CDR3 with reference TRBV30 and TRBJ1-5 gives the whole variable domain SQTIHQWPATLVQPVGSPLSLECTVEGTSNPNLYWYRQAAGRGLQLLFYSVGIGQISSEVPQNLSASRPQDRQFILSSKKLLLSDSGFYLCAWSPGLYSNQPQHFGDGTRLSIL.

This clone was recorded only once. The genes are TRBV30 and TRBJ2-5; TRBD2 matches at 7 bases. CDR3 size: 13 residues. The junction had 6 bases not matched to a gene; V was cut back by 2 bases and J by 6 bases. Per germline, CDR1 GTSNPN and CDR2 SVGIG (reference sequence). CDR3 region: CAWSRAGLKTQYF. DNA for the CDR3: TGTGCCTGGAGTCGAGCGGGGTTAAAGACCCAGTACTTC.

This clone was observed a few times. A far larger clone is off by one base, so a read error is likely. Distinct nucleotide sequences in the sample also encode this CDR3. The chain recombines TRBV5-1 with TRBJ2-7; 10 nucleotides line up with TRBD1. CDR3 size: 16 residues. The V gene end was trimmed by 0 bases and the J gene end by 7 bases; junction bases not matched to a gene: 10. Germline CDR1 SGHRS, CDR2 YFSETQ. The CDR3 nucleotides are TGCGCCAGCAGCTTGGACCTGGGACAGGGGAGATGGGAGCAGTACTTC. Translating it yields CASSLDLGQGRWEQYF.

This clone has just a few counts. This sequence joins TRBV6-5 and TRBJ2-1, with 10 nucleotides matching TRBD1. This CDR3 comprises 15 residues. Germline V gene data show CDR1 as MNHEY and CDR2 as SVGAGI. The trim removed 6 bases at V and 4 bases at J, leaving 6 bases unmatched. CDR3 loop: CASSSGQGGYNEQFF. CDR3 bases: TGTGCCAGCAGCTCCGGACAGGGGGGATACAATGAGCAGTTCTTC.

V usage is TRBV18 and J usage is TRBJ2-3, with D possibly matching TRBD2 (5 bases). Per the germline V gene, CDR1 is KGHSH and CDR2 is LQKENI. Trimming removed 0 bases at V and 2 bases at J, with 12 bases between. The CDR3 contains 16 residues. The CDR3 sequence: CASSPPRGAVTDTQYF. The CDR3, as DNA: TGTGCCAGCTCACCACCCCGGGGTGCTGTCACAGATACGCAGTATTTT. Full variable domain (remainder filled in from reference TRBV18 and TRBJ2-3): NAGVMQNPRHLVRRRGQEARLRCSPMKGHSHVYWYRQLPEEGLKFMVYLQKENIIDESGMPKERFSAEFPKEGPSILRIQQVVRGDSAAYFCASSPPRGAVTDTQYFGPGTRLTVL.

This chain links TRBV19 with TRBJ1-4; no clear D. The CDR3 consists of 14 residues. V lost 2 bases and J lost 8, with 12 bases in between. Germline CDR1 and CDR2: LNHDA and SQIVND (reference sequence). The DNA for the CDR3 is TGTGCCAGTAGTATACCCCCCCCGAGGGAAAAACTGTTTTTT. As protein: CASSIPPPREKLFF.

The chain has TRBV4-3 and TRBJ2-3; no firm D call. CDR1 LGHNA and CDR2 YSLEER come from the germline V gene. This CDR3 comprises 13 residues. V lost 2 bases and J lost 6, with 9 bases in between. The CDR3 region is CASSQSRWDTQYF. The DNA of the CDR3 is TGCGCCAGCAGCCAATCACGGTGGGATACGCAGTATTTT.

This sequence joins TRBV10-3 and TRBJ2-2; D ambiguous. The CDR3 length is 14 residues. CDR1 is ENHRY, CDR2 SYGVKD, per germline. V gave up 3 bases and J gave up 1 base, with 6 bases separating them. CDR3 sequence (DNA): TGTGCCATCAGTGACCCAGGGAACACCGGGGAGCTGTTTTTT. Protein product: CAISDPGNTGELFF.

This clone was detected a few times. V is TRBV29-1 and J is TRBJ2-1, with D perhaps matching TRBD1 (5 bases). This CDR3 region has 12 residues. CDR1 and CDR2 from the germline V gene are SQVTM and ANQGSEA. Trimming took off 6 bases at V and 7 bases at J, with 13 bases between the two ends. The CDR3 reads CSVSRVGNEQFF. The CDR3 region has the DNA TGCAGCGTGAGCAGGGTGGGAAATGAGCAGTTCTTC.

The chain employs TRBV15 and TRBJ2-3; 7 bases match TRBD1. The CDR3 runs 16 residues. Germline trimming cut 0 bases from V and 4 bases from J; bases unmatched to any gene: 7. From germline, CDR1 is LNHNV and CDR2 YYDKDF (reference sequence). The CDR3 DNA reads TGTGCCACCAGCAGAGACCCTAACACAGGGGCAGATACGCAGTATTTT. Amino acid sequence: CATSRDPNTGADTQYF.

The chain recombines TRBV4-1 with TRBJ2-7, with D uncertain. The germline V gene has CDR1 MGHRA and CDR2 YSYEKL. Trimming took 1 base from V and 0 from J, leaving 13 bases between them. The length of the CDR3 is 16 residues. The CDR3 here is CASSQVLQVSSYEQYF. The CDR3, as DNA: TGCGCCAGCAGCCAAGTCTTGCAGGTGAGCTCCTACGAGCAGTACTTC.

This chain joins TRBV5-3 and TRBJ2-2, with 9 nucleotides matching TRBD2. TRBV5-3 is reported as an ORF; its role is uncertain. The CDR3 runs 20 residues. The V segment lost 4 bases and the J segment 2 bases; nucleotides outside the gene matches: 18. CDR3 loop: CARSPPPHPFSGSNTGELFF. CDR3 DNA: TGTGCCAGAAGCCCACCTCCCCATCCTTTTAGCGGGAGTAACACCGGGGAGCTGTTTTTT.

The V gene is TRBV7-3, the J gene TRBJ2-3; 8 bases are a match to TRBD2. Germline CDR1 SGHTA, CDR2 FQGTGA. CDR3 length: 15 residues. The junction had 3 bases not matched to a gene; V was cut back by 2 bases and J by 2 bases. CDR3: CASSLVLADTDTQYF. CDR3 DNA sequence: TGTGCCAGCAGCTTAGTACTAGCGGACACAGATACGCAGTATTTT.

The chain is built from TRBV28 and TRBJ2-3; TRBD2 matches at 8 bases. CDR1 and CDR2 (germline): MDHEN, SYDVKM. The length of the CDR3 is 17 residues. V was pared by 5 bases and J by 0 bases, with 10 bases of the junction left unmatched. CDR3 protein: CASSLPAGTRSTDTQYF. The CDR3 coding sequence is TGTGCCAGCAGTCTCCCCGCCGGGACTAGGAGCACAGATACGCAGTATTTT.

This clone was recorded once. The chain joins TRBV5-1 to TRBJ1-6, with D possibly TRBD1 on 6 matching bases. Germline lookup yields CDR1 SGHRS and CDR2 YFSETQ. V gave up 4 bases and J gave up 12 bases, with 14 bases separating them. CDR3 size: 13 residues. CDR3 region: CASSLGQPEPLHF. In DNA, the CDR3 is TGCGCCAGCAGCCTAGGACAGCCCGAACCCCTCCACTTT.

The chain combines TRBV4-1 with TRBJ2-1, with D uncertain. V lost 5 bases and J lost 0, with 11 bases in between. CDR1 MGHRA and CDR2 YSYEKL come from the germline V gene. The CDR3 runs 15 residues. CDR3: CASSSTASSYNEQFF. The CDR3, as DNA: TGCGCCAGCAGCTCGACGGCTAGCTCCTACAATGAGCAGTTCTTC.